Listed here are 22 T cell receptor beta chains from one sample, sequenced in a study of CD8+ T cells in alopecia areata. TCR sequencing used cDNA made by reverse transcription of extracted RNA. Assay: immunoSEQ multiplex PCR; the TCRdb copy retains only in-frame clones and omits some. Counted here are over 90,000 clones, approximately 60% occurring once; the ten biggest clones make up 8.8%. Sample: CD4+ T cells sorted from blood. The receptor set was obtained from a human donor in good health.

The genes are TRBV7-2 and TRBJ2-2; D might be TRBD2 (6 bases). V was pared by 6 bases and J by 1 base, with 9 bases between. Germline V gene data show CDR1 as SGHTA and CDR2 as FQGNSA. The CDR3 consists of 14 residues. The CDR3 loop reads CASRGSGNTGELFF. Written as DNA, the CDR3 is TGTGCCAGCAGAGGTAGCGGGAACACCGGGGAGCTGTTTTTT.

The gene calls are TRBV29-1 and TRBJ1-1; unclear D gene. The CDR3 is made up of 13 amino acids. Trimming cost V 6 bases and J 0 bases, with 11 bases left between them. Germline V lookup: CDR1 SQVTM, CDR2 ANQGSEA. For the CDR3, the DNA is TGCAGCGTCCCCGGACGGATGAACACTGAAGCTTTCTTT. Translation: CSVPGRMNTEAFF.

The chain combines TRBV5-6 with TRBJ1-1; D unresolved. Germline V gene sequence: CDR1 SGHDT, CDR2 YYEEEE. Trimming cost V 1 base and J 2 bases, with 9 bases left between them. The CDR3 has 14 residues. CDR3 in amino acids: CASSLISINTEAFF. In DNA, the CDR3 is TGTGCCAGCAGCTTGATTTCAATTAACACTGAAGCTTTCTTT.

The CDR3 here is CSAEVTANTEAFF. CDR3 coding DNA: TGCAGCGCCGAGGTAACAGCGAACACTGAAGCTTTCTTT. The V and J genes are TRBV29-1 and TRBJ1-1; D uncertain. V was cut by 7 bases and J by 1 base, with 13 bases left in between. This CDR3 spans 13 amino acids. CDR1 is SQVTM and CDR2 is ANQGSEA in the germline V gene.

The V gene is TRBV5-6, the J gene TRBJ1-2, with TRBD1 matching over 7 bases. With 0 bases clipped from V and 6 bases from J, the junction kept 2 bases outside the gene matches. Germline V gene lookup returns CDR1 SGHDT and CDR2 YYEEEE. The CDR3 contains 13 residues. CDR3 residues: CASSLGQGDGYTF. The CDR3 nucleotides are TGTGCCAGCAGCTTGGGACAGGGTGATGGCTACACCTTC.

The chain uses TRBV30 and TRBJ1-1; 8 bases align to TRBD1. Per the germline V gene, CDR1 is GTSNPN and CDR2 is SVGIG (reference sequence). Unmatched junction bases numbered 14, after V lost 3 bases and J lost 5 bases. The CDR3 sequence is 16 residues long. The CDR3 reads CAWRRLGGRGHTEAFF. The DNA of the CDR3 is TGTGCCTGGAGGCGGCTTGGTGGCAGGGGGCATACTGAAGCTTTCTTT.

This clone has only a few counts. CDR3 sequence: CATSNGPQETQYF. The CDR3 DNA follows: TGTGCCACCAGCAACGGTCCCCAAGAGACCCAGTACTTC. V usage is TRBV15 and J usage is TRBJ2-5; D call uncertain. Germline-derived CDR1 and CDR2 are LNHNV and YYDKDF (reference sequence). The CDR3 has 13 amino acids. V lost 4 bases, J lost 1 base, and 7 bases lay in between.

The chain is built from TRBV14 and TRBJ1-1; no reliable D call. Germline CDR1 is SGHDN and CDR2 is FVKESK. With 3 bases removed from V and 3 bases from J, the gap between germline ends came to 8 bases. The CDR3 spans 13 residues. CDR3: CASSHGRHTEAFF. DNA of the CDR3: TGTGCCAGCAGCCACGGGAGGCACACTGAAGCTTTCTTT.

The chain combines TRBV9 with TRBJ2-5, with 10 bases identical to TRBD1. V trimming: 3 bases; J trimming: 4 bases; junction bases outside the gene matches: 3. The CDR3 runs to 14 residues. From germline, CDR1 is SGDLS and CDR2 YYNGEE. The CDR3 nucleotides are TGTGCCAGCAGCGACCGGGACAGGGGAGAGACCCAGTACTTC. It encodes CASSDRDRGETQYF. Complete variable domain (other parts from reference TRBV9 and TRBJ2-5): DSGVTQTPKHLITATGQRVTLRCSPRSGDLSVYWYQQSLDQGLQFLIQYYNGEERAKGNILERFSAQQFPDLHSELNLSSLELGDSALYFCASSDRDRGETQYFGPGTRLLVL.

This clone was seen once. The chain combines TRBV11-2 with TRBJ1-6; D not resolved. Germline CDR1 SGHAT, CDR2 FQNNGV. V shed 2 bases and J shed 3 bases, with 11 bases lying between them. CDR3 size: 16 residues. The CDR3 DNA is TGTGCCAGCAGCTTAAGCACGGGGAACTATAATTCACCCCTCCACTTT. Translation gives CASSLSTGNYNSPLHF. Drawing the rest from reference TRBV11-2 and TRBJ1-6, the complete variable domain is EAGVAQSPRYKIIEKRQSVAFWCNPISGHATLYWYQQILGQGPKLLIQFQNNGVVDDSQLPKDRFSAERLKGVDSTLKIQPAKLEDSAVYLCASSLSTGNYNSPLHFGNGTRLTVT.

The CDR3 nucleotides read TGTGCCTGGGGCCCAACAGGGAATTCACCCCTCCACTTT. Protein product: CAWGPTGNSPLHF. The chain links TRBV30 to TRBJ1-6; D perhaps matches TRBD1 (6 bases). V lost 5 bases, J lost 7 bases, and 12 bases lay in between. The CDR3 spans 13 residues. Germline loops: CDR1 GTSNPN, CDR2 SVGIG (reference sequence).

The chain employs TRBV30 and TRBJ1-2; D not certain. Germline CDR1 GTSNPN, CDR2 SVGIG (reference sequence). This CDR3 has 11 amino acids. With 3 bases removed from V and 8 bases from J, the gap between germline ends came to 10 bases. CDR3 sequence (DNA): TGTGCCTGGAGCCTAGGTCTGGGCTACACCTTC. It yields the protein CAWSLGLGYTF.

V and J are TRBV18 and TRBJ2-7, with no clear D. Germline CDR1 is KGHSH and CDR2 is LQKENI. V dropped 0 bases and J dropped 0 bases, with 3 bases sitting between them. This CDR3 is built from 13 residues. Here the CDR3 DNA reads TGTGCCAGCTCACCACCGAGCTCCTACGAGCAGTACTTC. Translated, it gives CASSPPSSYEQYF. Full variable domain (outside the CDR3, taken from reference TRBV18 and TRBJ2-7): NAGVMQNPRHLVRRRGQEARLRCSPMKGHSHVYWYRQLPEEGLKFMVYLQKENIIDESGMPKERFSAEFPKEGPSILRIQQVVRGDSAAYFCASSPPSSYEQYFGPGTRLTVT.

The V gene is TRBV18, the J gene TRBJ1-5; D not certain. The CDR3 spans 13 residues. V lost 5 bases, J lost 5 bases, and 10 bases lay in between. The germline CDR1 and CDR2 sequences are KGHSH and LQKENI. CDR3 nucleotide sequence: TGTGCCAGCTCATCCGACGGGGATCAGCCCCAGCATTTT. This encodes CASSSDGDQPQHF.

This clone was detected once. As DNA, the CDR3 is TGTGCCAGCAGACGGGGACAGGCCCCCTACGAGCAGTACTTC. Translation gives CASRRGQAPYEQYF. This chain joins TRBV6-5 and TRBJ2-7, with 8 bases identical to TRBD1. The CDR3 sequence is 14 residues long. The trim removed 6 bases at V and 2 bases at J, leaving 6 bases unmatched. CDR1 is MNHEY and CDR2 is SVGAGI in the germline V gene.

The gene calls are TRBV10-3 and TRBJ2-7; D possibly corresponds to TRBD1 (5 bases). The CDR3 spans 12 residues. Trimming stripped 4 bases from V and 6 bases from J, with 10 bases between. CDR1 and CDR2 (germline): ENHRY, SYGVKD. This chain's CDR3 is CAISGATGEQYF. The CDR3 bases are TGTGCCATCAGTGGGGCTACAGGCGAGCAGTACTTC.

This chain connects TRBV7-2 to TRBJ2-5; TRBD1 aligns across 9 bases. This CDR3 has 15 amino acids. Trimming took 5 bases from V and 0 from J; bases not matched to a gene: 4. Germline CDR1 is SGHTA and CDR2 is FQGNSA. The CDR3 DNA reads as TGTGCCAGCAGCCGGGACAGGGCACACCAAGAGACCCAGTACTTC. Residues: CASSRDRAHQETQYF.

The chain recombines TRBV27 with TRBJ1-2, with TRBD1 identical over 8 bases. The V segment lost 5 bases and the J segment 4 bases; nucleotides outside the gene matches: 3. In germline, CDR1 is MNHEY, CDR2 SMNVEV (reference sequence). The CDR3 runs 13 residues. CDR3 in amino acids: CASSPGGAYGYTF. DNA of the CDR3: TGTGCCAGCAGTCCAGGGGGCGCCTATGGCTACACCTTC.

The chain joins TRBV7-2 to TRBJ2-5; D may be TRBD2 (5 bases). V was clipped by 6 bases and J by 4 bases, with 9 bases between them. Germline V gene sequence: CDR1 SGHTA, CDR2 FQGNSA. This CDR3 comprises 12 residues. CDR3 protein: CASRTRGETQYF. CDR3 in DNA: TGTGCCAGCAGGACCCGGGGAGAGACCCAGTACTTC.

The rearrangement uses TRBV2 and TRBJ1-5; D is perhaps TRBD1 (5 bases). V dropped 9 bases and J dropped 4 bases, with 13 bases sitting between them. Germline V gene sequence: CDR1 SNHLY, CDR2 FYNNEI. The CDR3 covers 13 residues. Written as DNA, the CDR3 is TGTGCCAGTCAGGGTACCCAAAATCAGCCCCAGCATTTT. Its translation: CASQGTQNQPQHF. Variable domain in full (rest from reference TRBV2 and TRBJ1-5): EPEVTQTPSHQVTQMGQEVILRCVPISNHLYFYWYRQILGQKVEFLVSFYNNEISEKSEIFDDQFSVERPDGSNFTLKIRSTKLEDSAMYFCASQGTQNQPQHFGDGTRLSIL.

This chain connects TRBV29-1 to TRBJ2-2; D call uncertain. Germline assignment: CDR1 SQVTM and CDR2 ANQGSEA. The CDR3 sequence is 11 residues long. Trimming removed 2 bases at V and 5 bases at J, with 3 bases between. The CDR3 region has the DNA TGCAGCGTTGAATCGACCGGGGAGCTGTTTTTT. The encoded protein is CSVESTGELFF.

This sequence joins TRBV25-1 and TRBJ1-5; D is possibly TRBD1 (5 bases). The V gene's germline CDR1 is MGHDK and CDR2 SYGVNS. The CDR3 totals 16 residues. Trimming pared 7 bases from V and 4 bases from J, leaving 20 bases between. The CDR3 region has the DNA TGTGCCAGCACCCCAGAGCGGCAGGGAGGGAATCAGCCCCAGCATTTT. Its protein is CASTPERQGGNQPQHF.